This T cell receptor (beta chain) stems from a study of tumor and adjacent non-tumor tissue in lung cancer. At the level of the study: Histology: under 15 adenocarcinoma, a couple of squamous cell carcinoma, 1 small cell lung cancer.

The template was RNA from unsorted bulk tissue. Distant lung tissue was collected more than 3 cm away from the tumor edge. Study-wide findings and caveats: Top 100 clones took a larger repertoire share in normal lung. Significantly higher TCR diversity was found in tumor than normal lung.

With regard to this clonotype: Its antigen remains unknown. One end of the junction does not line up with germline, which may come from a read error.

A modified ARM-PCR protocol with three rounds of nested PCR amplified TCRbeta. TCRdb re-called the multiplex PCR reads with MiXCR, one entry per CDR3 protein. In the table there are more than 75,000 distinct CDR3 sequences, 80% of which are singletons. The receptor was isolated from a man aged 60 to 75 with small cell lung cancer. Sequencing input: distant non-tumor lung tissue.

The CDR3 region is CATSQNDGISYISPLHF. CDR3 in DNA: TGTGCCACCAGCCAAAACGACGGAATCTCCTATATTTCACCCCTCCACTTT. The rearrangement links TRBV13 to TRBJ1-6; D ambiguous. CDR1 PRHDT and CDR2 FYEKMQ come from the germline V gene (reference sequence). The CDR3 covers 17 residues. The whole variable domain, filled in from reference TRBV13 and TRBJ1-6, reads AAGVIQSPRHLIKEKRETATLKCYPIPRHDTVYWYQQGPGQDPQFLISFYEKMQSDKGSIPDRFSAQQFSDYHSELNMSSLELGDSALYFCATSQNDGISYISPLHFGNGTRLTVT.